This T cell receptor (beta chain) was found in a study of T cell responses to AZD1222 COVID-19 vaccine (dated by TCRdb to the early 2020s). About the study as a whole: AZD1222 recipients given second doses at about 4 weeks or at about 12 weeks were pooled, since spike-specific TCR depth and breadth were not found to differ between the two schedules. A total of 233 trial participants underwent TCR sequencing, of whom 200 to 220 received two doses of AZD1222 and about 26 received two doses of the MenACWY control vaccine. Trial participants were enrolled into age subgroups of 18-55, 56-69 and 70-plus years, which contained about 150, 28 and 57 TCR-sequenced participants, respectively. Beyond this particular receptor, the publication reports: Conclusions about previously exposed vaccinees are limited because only six or seven AZD1222 recipients were SARS-CoV-2 seropositive at baseline. Nearly half of unique spike-specific TCRs reportedly recognized epitopes outside regions mutated in the B.1.351 and B.1.1.7 variants. After two AZD1222 doses, spike-specific TCR breadth and depth were significantly higher than at day 0 and than in MenACWY recipients. Because no day 14 peak-response samples were available, the repertoires could be characterized only after the peak T cell response. The whole spike protein was spanned by vaccine-associated CD4 TCRs, and dominant responses were seen in regions 160-218 and 743-854. Participants were mostly white British and included more females than males, and it was suggested by the authors that clonal diversity may have been underestimated. The 56-69-year group was small, and its depth increase did not reach significance, likely because of low power.

The V and J ends are trimmed by 6 bases and 0 bases, leaving 20 bases between them. The germline V gene supplies CDR1 MGHDK and CDR2 SYGVNS. From the cysteine through the phenylalanine, the CDR3 covers 18 amino acids. The CDR3 DNA has 54 bases and is translated from base 1. The CDR3 regions of human TCRbeta chains were analyzed by immunosequencing. In the original analysis: Repertoire TCRs were checked for matches against a reference library of SARS-CoV-2-specific TCRs that had been generated using the MIRA antigen-specificity platform. Breadth was defined as the fraction of unique TCRs that were SARS-CoV-2-associated. Depth was defined as the fraction of total T cells that were SARS-CoV-2-associated. Using the MIRA data, each spike-specific TCR was assigned both to the spike region to which the TCR was reactive and to a CD4 or CD8 class. Log10-transformed breadth and depth values were compared by one-way ANOVA with Sidak's multiple comparisons tests. What TCRdb holds here is the immuneACCESS table cut down to in-frame rearrangements. Part of the clones is not present; checked against another copy, under half of the missing clones reflect an unresolved V gene, and the others are unexplained. V and J calls and clone size are copied from that table; D and trimming were computed from the DNA. In this sample the table shows fewer than 110,000 clones, about 87% of which occur a single time. The ten most abundant clones make up 20% of the sample.

What this sample's time point label stands for: baseline before first vaccination. Vaccinee samples came from UK trials COV001 and COV002, including a single-blind randomized controlled phase 2/3 trial of AZD1222 (ChAdOx1 nCoV-19) in healthy adults. For TCRbeta chain sequencing, PBMC samples from trial participants were taken at day 0 and at day 28 after the second dose. A remark on this clone: Its recognized antigen is unknown. There are no base qualities to consult, and no much larger clone falls within one base.

The sample was peripheral blood, taken on day 0 of AZD1222 vaccination. The chain is made from TRBV25-1 and TRBJ1-4; a confident D gene designation cannot be given. This sequence was found in an adult in good health. The bases read TGTGCCAGCAGCGATCCCGAGGCGAGCTTTGCAACTAATGAAAAACTGTTTTTT. It translates as CASSDPEASFATNEKLFF.